This TCR beta chain was identified during a study of CD8+ T cells in alopecia areata. The wider study: Treated patients swallowed 5 to 10 mg of oral tofacitinib twice daily.

The CDR3 has 15 amino acids. Trimming left V 4 bases short and J 4 bases short, with 16 bases between. Germline-derived CDR1 and CDR2 are MDHEN and SYDVKM. Collected material from alopecia areata patients comprised lesional scalp punch biopsies and peripheral blood. It was cDNA, reverse transcribed from extracted RNA, that served as the sequencing template. Clones were read by immunoSEQ multiplex PCR, and TCRdb kept only the in-frame ones, dropping some. The sample contains around 160,000 clones, more than 45% of which appear only once. Study-wide results and limits: The study found higher clonality in lesional than normal scalp, especially in alopecia totalis/universalis.

With respect to this clone: Its antigen remains unknown.

The source of this sequence is a human donor with alopecia areata. This rearrangement joins TRBV28 to TRBJ1-2; no clear D gene. Sequenced: CD4+ T cells sorted from blood. The CDR3 loop reads CASSSFRRDGYGYTF. CDR3 in DNA: TGTGCCAGCAGTTCCTTCAGAAGGGATGGCTATGGCTACACCTTC.